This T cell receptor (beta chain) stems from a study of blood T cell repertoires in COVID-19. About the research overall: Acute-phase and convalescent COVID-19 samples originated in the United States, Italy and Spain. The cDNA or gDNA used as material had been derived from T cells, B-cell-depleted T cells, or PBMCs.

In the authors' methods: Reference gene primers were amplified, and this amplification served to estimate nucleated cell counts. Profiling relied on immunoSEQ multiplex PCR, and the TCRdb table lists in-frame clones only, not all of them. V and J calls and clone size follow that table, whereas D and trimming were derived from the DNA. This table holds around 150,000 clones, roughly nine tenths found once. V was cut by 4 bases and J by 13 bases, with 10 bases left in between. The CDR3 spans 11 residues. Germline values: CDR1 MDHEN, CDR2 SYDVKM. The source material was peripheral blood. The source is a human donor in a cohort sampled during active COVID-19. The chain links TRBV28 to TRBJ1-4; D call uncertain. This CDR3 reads CASSSLFRLFF. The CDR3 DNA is TGTGCCAGCAGTTCCCTGTTTAGACTGTTTTTT.